This T cell receptor beta chain was identified during a study of blood T cell repertoires in COVID-19. Study-level background: T cells, B-cell-depleted T cells, or PBMCs supplied cDNA or gDNA.

Participant reports of clinical history set cohort assignment. In the source study's methods: Nucleated cell counts were estimated from reference gene primer amplification. Produced via immunoSEQ multiplex PCR; TCRdb's table is partial and in-frame only. V, J and clone size reflect that table, while D and trimming were determined from the DNA. The table has roughly 400,000 clones, about 90% seen once. The CDR3 covers 18 residues. Input material: PBMCs or T cells enriched from blood (not recorded which). The chain uses TRBV21-1 and TRBJ2-3; the tabulated D call, TRBD1, remains unverified against the DNA. TRBV21-1 is a known pseudogene. This TCR came from a young man who had recovered from COVID-19. The chain's CDR3 is CASSLTAGGGYCTDTQYF. The CDR3, as DNA: TGTGCCAGCAGCCTAACCGCAGGGGGCGGTTACTGCACAGATACGCAGTATTTT.